This record concerns one T cell receptor (beta chain) sequence. The data are from a study of OX40 agonist ivuxolimab in advanced cancers. As for the study in general: Prior anti-PD-1, anti-PD-L1 or anti-CTLA-4 therapy did not bar entry, and approximately 43% had some.

This CDR3 comprises 18 residues. The germline CDR1 and CDR2 sequences are LNHDA and SQIVND (reference sequence). Losses at the gene ends were 5 bases for V and 2 bases for J; bases not matched to a gene: 13. Profiling relied on immunoSEQ multiplex PCR, and the TCRdb table lists in-frame clones only, not all of them. In the table there are around 56,000 clones, under 85% of which are singletons. The rearrangement links TRBV19 to TRBJ2-3; 10 positions match TRBD2. This receptor was obtained from an adult with an advanced solid tumor such as melanoma, head and neck, liver or kidney cancer. The material was CD4+ or CD8+ T cells sorted from blood, obtained in a trial of the OX40 agonist ivuxolimab. CDR3 amino acids: CASSSYGLAGELTDTQYF. CDR3 nucleotide sequence: TGTGCCAGTAGTTCCTACGGCCTAGCGGGGGAACTCACAGATACGCAGTATTTT.